The 16 T cell receptor beta chains below were found in one sample sequenced in a study of cytomegalovirus exposure and HLA in healthy donors. With 60 Vbeta and 13 Jbeta primers, the PCR was carried out. Using immunoSEQ multiplex PCR, the repertoire was profiled, and TCRdb retains in-frame clones only, with some absent. This table holds 100,000 to 150,000 clones, over 9.5% found once. The sample comprised PBMCs. All receptors derive from a woman under 30 in good health and CMV-seropositive.

To note about this clone: Other DNA sequences within the sample encode an identical CDR3. This chain connects TRBV5-1 to TRBJ1-1; unclear D gene. There are 14 residues in the CDR3. The V gene's germline CDR1 is SGHRS and CDR2 YFSETQ. V was clipped by 5 bases and J by 5 bases, with 16 bases between them. In DNA form, the CDR3 reads TGCGCCAGCAGACCCGGGTCCCCGGATACTGAAGCTTTCTTT. Its translation: CASRPGSPDTEAFF.

This clone turned up a few times. This chain connects TRBV19 to TRBJ1-2; D is possibly TRBD1 (6 bases). CDR3 size: 14 residues. Germline CDR1 is LNHDA and CDR2 is SQIVND (reference sequence). Trimming removed 5 bases from V and 3 bases from J, with 13 bases in between. The CDR3: CASSVQGRDYGYTF. The DNA of the CDR3 is TGTGCCAGTAGTGTTCAGGGGAGAGACTATGGCTACACCTTC.

The chain links TRBV27 to TRBJ2-5, with D maybe TRBD2 (5 bases). This CDR3 has 15 amino acids. V lost 6 bases to trimming and J lost 2 bases, with 16 bases between them. CDR1 is MNHEY and CDR2 is SMNVEV in the germline V gene (reference sequence). DNA for the CDR3: TGTGCCAGCAGCCACGGGCGGGTGCAACAAGAGACCCAGTACTTC. Translation gives CASSHGRVQQETQYF.

This clone was counted only a few times. The rearrangement uses TRBV11-3 and TRBJ2-7; perhaps TRBD2 as D (5 bases). The CDR3 totals 11 residues. Per the germline V gene, CDR1 is SGHNT and CDR2 is YENEEA. The V end lost 5 bases, the J end lost 5 bases, and 7 bases lay between the germline ends. CDR3 DNA: TGTGCCAGCAGCCGGGGTAACGAGCAGTACTTC. Translating gives CASSRGNEQYF.

This clone was detected a few times. The V and J genes are TRBV19 and TRBJ2-7, with 10 nucleotides matching TRBD2. CDR1 and CDR2 (germline): LNHDA, SQIVND (reference sequence). This CDR3 spans 17 amino acids. The ends lost 3 bases at V and 2 bases at J; junction bases unmatched: 10. In nucleotides, the CDR3 is TGTGCCAGTAGTATCGGTGGGGGACTAGCGATTCCCTACGAGCAGTACTTC. It specifies CASSIGGGLAIPYEQYF.

The rearrangement joins TRBV28 to TRBJ2-1, with D uncertain. This CDR3 contains 13 residues. Trimming cost V 4 bases and J 4 bases, with 8 bases left between them. CDR1 is MDHEN, CDR2 SYDVKM, per germline. CDR3 nucleotide sequence: TGTGCCAGCAGTTCCCCTTTATACAATGAGCAGTTCTTC. Amino acid sequence: CASSSPLYNEQFF.

The chain uses TRBV14 and TRBJ1-6, with a tentative D call TRBD1 (6 bases). CDR1 is SGHDN and CDR2 is FVKESK in the germline V gene. The CDR3 consists of 15 residues. Trimming pared 3 bases from V and 10 bases from J, leaving 16 bases between. The CDR3 DNA sequence: TGTGCCAGCAGCCAGCAACAGACAGGATACTCACCCCTCCACTTT. It is translated as CASSQQQTGYSPLHF. The complete variable domain, with remaining parts taken from reference TRBV14 and TRBJ1-6, reads EAGVTQFPSHSVIEKGQTVTLRCDPISGHDNLYWYRRVMGKEIKFLLHFVKESKQDESGMPNNRFLAERTGGTYSTLKVQPAELEDSGVYFCASSQQQTGYSPLHFGNGTRLTVT.

The J gene is TRBJ1-1, the V gene TRBV5-1; tentative D call: TRBD1 (6 bases). The CDR3 length is 14 residues. Germline V CDR1 and CDR2: SGHRS, YFSETQ. Trimming cost V 6 bases and J 4 bases, with 16 bases left between them. The DNA of the CDR3 is TGCGCCAGCAATAATAGGGGGGGTAGCACTGAAGCTTTCTTT. This gives the protein CASNNRGGSTEAFF.

The genes are TRBV19 and TRBJ2-1, with 9 nucleotides matching TRBD1. Germline values: CDR1 LNHDA, CDR2 SQIVND (reference sequence). Trimming took 5 bases from V and 12 from J; bases not matched to a gene: 20. The CDR3 runs to 17 residues. CDR3 amino acids: CASSSDRDRVLAGAQFF. The CDR3 region has the DNA TGTGCCAGTAGTTCCGACCGGGACAGGGTTTTGGCGGGAGCGCAGTTCTTC.

J is TRBJ2-1 and V is TRBV7-2; TRBD2 might be the D (5 bases). Trimming stripped 5 bases from V and 10 bases from J, with 9 bases between. In germline, CDR1 is SGHTA, CDR2 FQGNSA. There are 11 residues in the CDR3. CDR3 coding DNA: TGTGCCAGCAGCCCTCCGGGGGAGCAGTTCTTC. Protein product: CASSPPGEQFF.

The rearrangement links TRBV2 to TRBJ1-4, with D possibly being TRBD1 (6 bases). The CDR3 spans 16 residues. V lost 6 bases and J 0 bases, leaving 14 bases between the germline ends. Per the germline V gene, CDR1 is SNHLY and CDR2 is FYNNEI. The CDR3 DNA reads TGTGCCAGCAGCCAAGGACAGCCTTCAACTAATGAAAAACTGTTTTTT. Amino acids: CASSQGQPSTNEKLFF.

This clone was observed a handful of times. The chain employs TRBV29-1 and TRBJ1-1; D possibly corresponds to TRBD1 (5 bases). Germline V CDR1 and CDR2: SQVTM, ANQGSEA. Deletions cut 8 bases from V and 0 bases from J, with 7 bases between. The CDR3 sequence is 11 residues long. CDR3 protein: CSSRVNTEAFF. CDR3 nucleotide sequence: TGCAGCTCCAGGGTGAACACTGAAGCTTTCTTT.

This clone was seen a few times. The V gene is TRBV18, the J gene TRBJ1-1; 8 bases fit TRBD1. The V and J ends lost 2 bases and 7 bases, in that order; junction bases with no gene match: 6. Germline V gene lookup returns CDR1 KGHSH and CDR2 LQKENI. The CDR3 totals 14 residues. CDR3 coding DNA: TGTGCCAGCTCACCATTACAGGGGGACCTTGAAGCTTTCTTT. Protein: CASSPLQGDLEAFF.

This clone was seen more than once but under ten times. This rearrangement joins TRBV29-1 to TRBJ2-2; 9 bases agree with TRBD1. The CDR3 spans 15 residues. V was pared by 6 bases and J by 3 bases, with 8 bases of the junction left unmatched. CDR1 SQVTM and CDR2 ANQGSEA come from the germline V gene. Here the CDR3 reads CSVLPGTGYTGELFF. The CDR3, as DNA: TGCAGCGTGCTACCCGGGACAGGGTACACCGGGGAGCTGTTTTTT.

Concerning this clone itself: Germline and junction disagree at one end, which may indicate a read error. The J gene is TRBJ2-1, the V gene TRBV9; 11 nucleotides match TRBD2. The germline V gene encodes CDR1 SGDLS and CDR2 YYNGEE. CDR3 size: 15 residues. This CDR3 reads CANSVELAGADEQFF. The CDR3 DNA reads TGTGCCAACAGCGTAGAACTAGCGGGAGCGGATGAGCAGTTCTTC.

This clone came up a few times. This chain connects TRBV19 to TRBJ2-1; D unclear. The V gene lost 5 bases and the J gene lost 6 bases, with 17 bases spanning the gap. Per the germline V gene, CDR1 is LNHDA and CDR2 is SQIVND (reference sequence). The CDR3 has 15 residues. The CDR3 here is CASSDDFLVSNEQFF. Here the CDR3 DNA reads TGTGCCAGTAGTGATGACTTTTTGGTATCCAATGAGCAGTTCTTC.